Listed below are T cell receptor beta chains from one sample, sequenced in a study of T cell changes during pregnancy in multiple sclerosis. Measured with immunoSEQ multiplex PCR; TCRdb has only the in-frame clones, and not every one. The sample consists of 40,000 to 45,000 clones, about 89% of them appearing once. This material consisted of CD4+ T cells from peripheral blood mononuclear cells, taken in the first trimester of pregnancy. The receptor set was obtained from a female donor with multiple sclerosis, enrolled in a pregnancy study. Both conserved end residues are part of each CDR3. The order of the fields is V gene, D gene, J gene, CDR3 length, clone size, CDR3 protein, CDR3 DNA. The D gene is left open where the match is weak. Size values are once, few and many counts, or a class for expanded clones, and some rows have none.

>TRBV5-1|-|TRBJ1-4|14|-
CASSWGGGDEKLFF
TGCGCCAGCAGCTGGGGCGGGGGCGACGAAAAACTGTTTTTT
>TRBV11-2|-|TRBJ2-2|16|-
CASSLVSGRRTGELFF
TGTGCCAGCAGCTTAGTATCGGGTAGACGGACCGGGGAGCTGTTTTTT
>TRBV5-1|TRBD1|TRBJ2-2|17|-
CASSPLLGTGLAGELFF
TGCGCCAGCAGCCCCCTATTGGGGACAGGGTTGGCCGGGGAGCTGTTTTTT
>TRBV27|-|TRBJ2-1|15|-
CASSLGGLFYNEQFF
TGTGCCAGCAGTTTAGGCGGGCTCTTCTACAATGAGCAGTTCTTC
>TRBV28|TRBD1|TRBJ2-7|18|-
CASSLYPYRGTGNYEQYF
TGTGCCAGCAGTTTATATCCTTATAGGGGGACAGGGAACTACGAGCAGTACTTC
>TRBV10-2|TRBD2|TRBJ2-7|14|once
CASSAGGSSYEQYF
TGCGCCAGCAGTGCGGGCGGGAGCTCCTACGAGCAGTACTTC
>TRBV9|-|TRBJ1-1|15|-
CASSVDFWDFGGAFF
TGTGCCAGCAGCGTAGACTTTTGGGACTTCGGGGGAGCTTTCTTT
>TRBV6-6|TRBD1|TRBJ2-1|14|-
CAKNRDRGYNEQFF
TGTGCCAAAAACCGGGACAGGGGGTACAATGAGCAGTTCTTC
>TRBV5-5|-|TRBJ2-2|16|-
CASSRTPNANTGELFF
TGTGCCAGCAGCCGGACTCCTAACGCGAACACCGGGGAGCTGTTTTTT
>TRBV6-1|TRBD1|TRBJ2-7|15|-
CASSEEMGQTYEQYF
TGTGCCAGCAGTGAAGAGATGGGACAGACCTACGAGCAGTACTTC
>TRBV6-5|TRBD1|TRBJ2-7|14|-
CASSYGQGAYEQYF
TGTGCCAGCAGTTACGGACAGGGGGCCTACGAGCAGTACTTC
>TRBV4-1|TRBD2|TRBJ2-2|16|-
CASNGVPSGVTGELFF
TGCGCCAGCAACGGGGTGCCTAGCGGAGTCACCGGGGAGCTGTTTTTT
>TRBV30|TRBD2|TRBJ2-2|17|-
CAWSPGLAGVGTGELFF
TGTGCCTGGAGTCCCGGACTAGCGGGAGTGGGGACCGGGGAGCTGTTTTTT
>TRBV19|-|TRBJ1-2|13|few
CASRRVGGYGYTF
TGTGCCAGTAGGCGGGTCGGCGGGTATGGCTACACCTTC
>TRBV14|TRBD2|TRBJ2-1|16|-
CASSQGRTSRHNEQFF
TGTGCCAGCAGCCAGGGAAGGACTAGCCGACACAATGAGCAGTTCTTC
>TRBV2|TRBD2|TRBJ2-5|16|-
CASRKGLAGSGETQYF
TGTGCCAGCAGAAAGGGACTAGCGGGTTCCGGAGAGACCCAGTACTTC
>TRBV6-1|TRBD2|TRBJ2-1|14|-
CASRYGLADNEQFF
TGTGCCAGCCGATACGGACTAGCGGACAATGAGCAGTTCTTC
>TRBV28|-|TRBJ1-2|15|-
CASSLIPGNFYGYTF
TGTGCCAGCAGTTTAATCCCAGGAAACTTCTATGGCTACACCTTC
>TRBV30|TRBD1|TRBJ1-1|13|-
CAWRQGMITEAFF
TGTGCCTGGCGACAGGGGATGATCACTGAAGCTTTCTTT
>TRBV28|-|TRBJ1-5|14|-
CASSLRGGGQPQHF
TGTGCCAGCAGTTTGAGGGGTGGGGGCCAGCCCCAGCATTTT
>TRBV9|TRBD1|TRBJ2-2|16|-
CASSSRRDREAGELFF
TGTGCCAGCAGCTCCCGACGGGACAGGGAGGCCGGGGAGCTGTTTTTT
>TRBV6-5|-|TRBJ2-2|15|-
CASSYRGSGTGELFF
TGTGCCAGCAGTTACCGGGGGAGCGGGACCGGGGAGCTGTTTTTT
>TRBV6-1|-|TRBJ2-7|15|-
CASRGVSGGGHEQYF
TGTGCCAGCAGGGGGGTTTCGGGAGGGGGCCACGAGCAGTACTTC
>TRBV5-4|-|TRBJ2-2|13|-
CASSLDRAGELFF
TGTGCCAGCAGCTTGGATCGAGCCGGGGAGCTGTTTTTT
>TRBV9|-|TRBJ2-7|13|-
CASSVAPSGEQYF
TGTGCCAGCAGCGTAGCCCCCTCGGGCGAGCAGTACTTC
>TRBV7-9|TRBD2|TRBJ2-7|16|-
CASSWGEGKQNYEQYF
TGTGCCAGCAGCTGGGGGGAGGGAAAGCAGAACTACGAGCAGTACTTC
>TRBV19|TRBD1|TRBJ2-6|17|-
CASRTGACWGGANVLTF
TGTGCCAGTCGAACAGGGGCGTGTTGGGGGGGGGCCAACGTCCTGACTTTC
>TRBV14|TRBD1|TRBJ2-3|15|-
CASSLRDSLTDTQYF
TGTGCCAGCAGCCTCCGGGACAGTCTGACAGATACGCAGTATTTT
>TRBV7-9|TRBD1|TRBJ1-2|12|once
CASSTGDYGYTF
TGTGCCAGCAGTACAGGGGACTATGGCTACACCTTC
>TRBV5-1|TRBD2|TRBJ2-2|16|-
CASSLGIAGVPGELFF
TGCGCCAGCAGCTTGGGGATAGCGGGAGTGCCCGGGGAGCTGTTTTTT
>TRBV28|TRBD1|TRBJ1-5|19|once
CASGDRAHTATYSNQPQHF
TGTGCCAGCGGGGACAGGGCCCACACCGCTACCTATAGCAATCAGCCCCAGCATTTT
>TRBV7-2|-|TRBJ2-7|13|-
CASSLIETVEQYF
TGTGCCAGCAGCTTAATAGAGACAGTCGAGCAGTACTTC
>TRBV15|TRBD2|TRBJ2-3|16|-
CATSRDMDGRTDTQYF
TGTGCCACCAGCAGAGATATGGACGGGAGGACAGATACGCAGTATTTT
>TRBV6-5|TRBD1|TRBJ2-2|14|-
CASSNTGGAGELFF
TGTGCCAGCAGTAATACAGGGGGCGCCGGGGAGCTGTTTTTT
>TRBV28|-|TRBJ2-3|16|-
CATFFGSTASTDTQYF
TGTGCCACCTTTTTCGGGTCGACTGCTAGCACAGATACGCAGTATTTT
>TRBV2|TRBD1|TRBJ1-4|14|medium-sized
CASTTGVTNEKLFF
TGTGCCAGCACTACAGGGGTAACTAATGAAAAACTGTTTTTT
>TRBV18|TRBD1|TRBJ2-3|15|once
CASSPSRQGKDTQYF
TGTGCCAGCTCACCAAGCCGACAGGGTAAAGATACGCAGTATTTT
>TRBV5-1|-|TRBJ2-5|14|few
CASSLVSQQETQYF
TGCGCCAGCAGCTTGGTCTCACAGCAAGAGACCCAGTACTTC